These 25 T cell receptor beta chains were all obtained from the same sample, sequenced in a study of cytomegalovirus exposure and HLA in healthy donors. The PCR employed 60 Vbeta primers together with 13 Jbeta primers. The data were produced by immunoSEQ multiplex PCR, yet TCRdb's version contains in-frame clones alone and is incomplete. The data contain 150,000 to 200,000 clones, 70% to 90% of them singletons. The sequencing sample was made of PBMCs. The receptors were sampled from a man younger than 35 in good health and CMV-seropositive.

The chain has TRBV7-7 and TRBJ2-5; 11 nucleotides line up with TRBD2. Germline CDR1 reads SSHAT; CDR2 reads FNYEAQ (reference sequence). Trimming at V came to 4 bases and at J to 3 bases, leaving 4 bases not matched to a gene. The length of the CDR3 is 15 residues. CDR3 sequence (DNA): TGTGCCAGCAGCTCGTTGACTAGCGGGGAAGAGACCCAGTACTTC. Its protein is CASSSLTSGEETQYF.

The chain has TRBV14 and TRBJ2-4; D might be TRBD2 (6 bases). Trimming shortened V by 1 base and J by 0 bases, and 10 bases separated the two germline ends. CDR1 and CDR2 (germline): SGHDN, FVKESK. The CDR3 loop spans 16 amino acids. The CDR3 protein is CASSQGWEEAKNIQYF. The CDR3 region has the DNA TGTGCCAGCAGCCAAGGGTGGGAGGAAGCCAAAAACATTCAGTACTTC. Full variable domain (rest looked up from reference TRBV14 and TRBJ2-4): EAGVTQFPSHSVIEKGQTVTLRCDPISGHDNLYWYRRVMGKEIKFLLHFVKESKQDESGMPNNRFLAERTGGTYSTLKVQPAELEDSGVYFCASSQGWEEAKNIQYFGAGTRLSVL.

The CDR3 loop reads CASRESLEQYF. In DNA, the CDR3 is TGTGCCAGCAGGGAGTCTTTGGAGCAGTACTTC. This rearrangement joins TRBV2 to TRBJ2-7; D call uncertain. Per germline, CDR1 SNHLY and CDR2 FYNNEI. There are 11 residues in the CDR3. Trimming removed 6 bases at V and 7 bases at J, with 10 bases between.

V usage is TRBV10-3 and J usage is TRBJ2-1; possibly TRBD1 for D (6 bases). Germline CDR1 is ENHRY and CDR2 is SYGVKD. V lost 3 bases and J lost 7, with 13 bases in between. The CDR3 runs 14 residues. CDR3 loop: CAISDNKQGNEQFF. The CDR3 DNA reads TGTGCCATCAGTGACAACAAACAGGGAAATGAGCAGTTCTTC.

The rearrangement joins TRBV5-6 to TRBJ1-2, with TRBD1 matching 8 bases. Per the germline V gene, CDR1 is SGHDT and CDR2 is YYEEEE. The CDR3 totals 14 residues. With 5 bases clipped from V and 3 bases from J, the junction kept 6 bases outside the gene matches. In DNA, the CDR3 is TGTGCCAGCAGGGCCGGGACAGGCCACTATGGCTACACCTTC. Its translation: CASRAGTGHYGYTF.

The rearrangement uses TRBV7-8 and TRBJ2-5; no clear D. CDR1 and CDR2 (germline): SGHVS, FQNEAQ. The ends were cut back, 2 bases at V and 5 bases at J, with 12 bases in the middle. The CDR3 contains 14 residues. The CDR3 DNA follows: TGTGCCAGCAGCTTAATCGTGGGCTGGGAGACCCAGTACTTC. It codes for CASSLIVGWETQYF.

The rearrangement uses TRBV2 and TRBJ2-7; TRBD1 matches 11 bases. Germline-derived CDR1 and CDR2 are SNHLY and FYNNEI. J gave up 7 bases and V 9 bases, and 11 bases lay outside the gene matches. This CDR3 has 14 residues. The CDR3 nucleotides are TGTGCCAGTGGGGGGACAGGGGGTTCGGGGGAGCAGTACTTC. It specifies CASGGTGGSGEQYF.

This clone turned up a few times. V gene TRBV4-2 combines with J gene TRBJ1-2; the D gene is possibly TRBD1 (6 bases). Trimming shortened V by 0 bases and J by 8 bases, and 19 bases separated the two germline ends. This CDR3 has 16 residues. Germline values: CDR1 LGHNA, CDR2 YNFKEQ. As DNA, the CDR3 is TGTGCCAGCAGCCAAGATCAGGGGCAGGGCGATTACGGCTACACCTTC. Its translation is CASSQDQGQGDYGYTF.

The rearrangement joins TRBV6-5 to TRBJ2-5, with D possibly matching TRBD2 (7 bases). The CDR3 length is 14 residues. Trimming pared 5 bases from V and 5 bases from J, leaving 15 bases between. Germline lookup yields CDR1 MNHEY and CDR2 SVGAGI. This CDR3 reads CASSHSGGQETQYF. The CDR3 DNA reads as TGTGCCAGCAGTCATTCCGGGGGGCAGGAGACCCAGTACTTC.

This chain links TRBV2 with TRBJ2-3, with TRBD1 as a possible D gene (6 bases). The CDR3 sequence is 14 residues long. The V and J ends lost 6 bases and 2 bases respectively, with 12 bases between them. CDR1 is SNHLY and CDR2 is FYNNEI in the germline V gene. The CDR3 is CASRVQGYTDTQYF. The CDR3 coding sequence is TGTGCCAGCAGGGTACAGGGTTACACAGATACGCAGTATTTT.

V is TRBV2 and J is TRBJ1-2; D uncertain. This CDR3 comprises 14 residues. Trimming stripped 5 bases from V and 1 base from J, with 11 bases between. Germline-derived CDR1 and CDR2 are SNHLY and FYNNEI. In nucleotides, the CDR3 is TGTGCCAGCAGTAAGGGAGGGAATAACTATGGCTACACCTTC. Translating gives CASSKGGNNYGYTF.

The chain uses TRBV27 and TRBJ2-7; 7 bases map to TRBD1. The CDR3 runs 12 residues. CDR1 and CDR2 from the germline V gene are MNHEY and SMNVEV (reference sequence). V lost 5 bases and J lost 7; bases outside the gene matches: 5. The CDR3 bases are TGTGCCAGCAGTAGGACAGGTTCTGAGCAGTACTTC. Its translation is CASSRTGSEQYF.

CDR3 region: CASSLSRVSGANVLTF. The CDR3 nucleotides are TGTGCCAGCAGTTTATCGAGGGTATCTGGGGCCAACGTCCTGACTTTC. The V call is TRBV27, the J call TRBJ2-6; TRBD2 might be the D (5 bases). Trimming took off 0 bases at V and 1 base at J, with 7 bases between the two ends. The V gene's germline CDR1 is MNHEY and CDR2 SMNVEV (reference sequence). This CDR3 is built from 16 residues.

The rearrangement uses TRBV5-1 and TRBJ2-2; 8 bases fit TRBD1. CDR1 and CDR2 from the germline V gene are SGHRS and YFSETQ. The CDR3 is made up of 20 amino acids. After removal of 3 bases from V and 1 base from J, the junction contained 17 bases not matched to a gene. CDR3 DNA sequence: TGCGCCAGCAGCTGGCGGATAGGACAGGGCCGCGGCCGGAACACCGGGGAGCTGTTTTTT. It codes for CASSWRIGQGRGRNTGELFF.

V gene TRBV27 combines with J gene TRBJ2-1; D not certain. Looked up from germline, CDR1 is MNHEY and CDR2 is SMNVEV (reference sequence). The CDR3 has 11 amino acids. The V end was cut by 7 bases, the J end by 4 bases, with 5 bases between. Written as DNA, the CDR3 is TGTGCCAGCATGCGGTACAATGAGCAGTTCTTC. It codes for CASMRYNEQFF.

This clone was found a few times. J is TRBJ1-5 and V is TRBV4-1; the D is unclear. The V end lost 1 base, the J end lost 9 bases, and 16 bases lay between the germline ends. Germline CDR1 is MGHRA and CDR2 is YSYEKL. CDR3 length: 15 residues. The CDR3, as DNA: TGCGCCAGCAGCCAAGGCGCAGGCCCCACACCGCCCCAGCATTTT. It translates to CASSQGAGPTPPQHF.

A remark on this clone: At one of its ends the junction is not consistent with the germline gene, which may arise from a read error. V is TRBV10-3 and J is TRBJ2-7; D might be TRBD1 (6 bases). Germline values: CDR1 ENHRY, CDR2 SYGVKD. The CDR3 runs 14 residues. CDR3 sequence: CATLTPGQTYGQYF. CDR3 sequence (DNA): TGTGCCACTCTGACACCGGGACAAACCTACGGGCAGTACTTC.

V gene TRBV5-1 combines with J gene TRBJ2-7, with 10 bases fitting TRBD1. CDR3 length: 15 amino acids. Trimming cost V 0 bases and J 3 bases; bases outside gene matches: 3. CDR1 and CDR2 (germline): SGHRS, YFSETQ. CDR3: CASSLVGTGVYEQYF. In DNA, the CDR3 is TGCGCCAGCAGCTTGGTCGGGACAGGGGTCTACGAGCAGTACTTC.

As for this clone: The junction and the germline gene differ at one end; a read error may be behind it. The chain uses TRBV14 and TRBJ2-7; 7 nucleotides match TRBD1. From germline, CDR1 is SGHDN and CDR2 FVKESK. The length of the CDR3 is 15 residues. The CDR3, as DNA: TGTGCCAGCAGTCAAGTCGGGACAGTGAACTACGAGCAGTACTTC. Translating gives CASSQVGTVNYEQYF.

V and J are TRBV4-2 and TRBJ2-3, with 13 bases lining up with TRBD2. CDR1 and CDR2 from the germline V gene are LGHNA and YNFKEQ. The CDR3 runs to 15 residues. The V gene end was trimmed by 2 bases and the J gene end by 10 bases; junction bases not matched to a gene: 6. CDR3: CASSQRTSGGGAQYF. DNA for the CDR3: TGTGCCAGCAGCCAACGGACTAGCGGGGGAGGGGCGCAGTATTTT.

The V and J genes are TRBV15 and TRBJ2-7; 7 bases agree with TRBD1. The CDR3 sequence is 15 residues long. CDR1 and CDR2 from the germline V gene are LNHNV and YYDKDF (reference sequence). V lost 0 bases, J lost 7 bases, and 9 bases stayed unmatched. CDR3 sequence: CATSRDFIGGDEQYF. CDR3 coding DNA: TGTGCCACCAGCAGAGATTTTATAGGGGGCGATGAGCAGTACTTC. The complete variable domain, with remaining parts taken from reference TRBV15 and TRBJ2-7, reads DAMVIQNPRYQVTQFGKPVTLSCSQTLNHNVMYWYQQKSSQAPKLLFHYYDKDFNNEADTPDNFQSRRPNTSFCFLDIRSPGLGDTAMYLCATSRDFIGGDEQYFGPGTRLTVT.

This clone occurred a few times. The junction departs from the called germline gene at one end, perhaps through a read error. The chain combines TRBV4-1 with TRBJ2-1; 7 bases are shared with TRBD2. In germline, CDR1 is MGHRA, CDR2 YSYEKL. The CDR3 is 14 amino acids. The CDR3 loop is CASSQGREVNEQFF. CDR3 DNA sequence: TGTGCCAGCAGCCAAGGCCGGGAGGTAAATGAGCAGTTCTTC.

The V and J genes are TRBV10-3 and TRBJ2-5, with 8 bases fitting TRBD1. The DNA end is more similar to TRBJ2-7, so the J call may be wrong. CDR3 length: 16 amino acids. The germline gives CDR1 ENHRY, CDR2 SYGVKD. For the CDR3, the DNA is TGTGCCATCAGTGCCCTGCGACAGGGGATCCTCTACGAGCAGTACTTC. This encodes CAISALRQGILYEQYF.

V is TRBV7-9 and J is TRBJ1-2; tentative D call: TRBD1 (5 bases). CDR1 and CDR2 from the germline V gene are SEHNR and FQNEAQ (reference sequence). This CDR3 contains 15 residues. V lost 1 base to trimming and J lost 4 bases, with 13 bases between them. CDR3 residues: CASSLVLRGSYGYTF. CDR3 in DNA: TGTGCCAGCAGCTTAGTCCTCCGGGGGTCCTATGGCTACACCTTC.

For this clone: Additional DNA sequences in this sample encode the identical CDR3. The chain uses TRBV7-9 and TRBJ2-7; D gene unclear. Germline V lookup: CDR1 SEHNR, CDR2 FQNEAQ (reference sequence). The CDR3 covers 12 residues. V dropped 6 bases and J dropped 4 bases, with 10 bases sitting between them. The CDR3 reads CASSLTGYEQYF. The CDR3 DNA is TGTGCCAGCAGTCTGACCGGGTACGAGCAGTACTTC.